These 30 T cell receptor beta chains share one sample of origin, sequenced in a study of blood T cell repertoires in COVID-19. TCRdb keeps only in-frame clones here, not all; method: immunoSEQ multiplex PCR. Of hundreds of thousands of clones in the sample, 86% were seen once. The sequenced sample consisted of peripheral blood. These receptors came from a woman in her twenties or thirties with active or convalescent COVID-19.

The gene calls are TRBV6-4 and TRBJ2-3; 9 nucleotides match TRBD2. In germline, CDR1 is MRHNA, CDR2 SNTAGT. This CDR3 has 14 amino acids. The J segment lost 3 bases and the V segment lost 5 bases, leaving 3 bases of the junction unmatched. The CDR3 DNA reads TGTGCCAGCAGTATAGCGGGAGAAACAGATACGCAGTATTTT. Protein: CASSIAGETDTQYF.

A note on this clone: The junction does not match germline at one end; this may be a read error. V and J are TRBV6-5 and TRBJ2-7; 8 positions agree with TRBD2. This CDR3 has 14 residues. Germline lookup yields CDR1 MNHEY and CDR2 SVGAGI. CDR3 sequence (DNA): TGTGCCAGCAGTACCAGACTAGCGTCCTCCGAGCAGTACTTC. Its translation: CASSTRLASSEQYF.

V and J are TRBV2 and TRBJ2-1, with 10 bases matching TRBD2. The germline CDR1 and CDR2 sequences are SNHLY and FYNNEI. The length of the CDR3 is 14 residues. Trimming took 8 bases from V and 6 from J; bases not matched to a gene: 7. The DNA for the CDR3 is TGTGCCAGCTCAGGACTAGCGGAGCTCAATGAGCAGTTCTTC. Translating gives CASSGLAELNEQFF.

The sample holds one count of this clone. At one end the junction does not follow the germline gene, possibly because of a read error. The genes are TRBV6-1 and TRBJ1-1; D unresolved. Germline V lookup: CDR1 MNHNS, CDR2 SASEGT. The CDR3 runs 15 residues. The CDR3 is CTSSEASKAVGAEHF. The CDR3 nucleotides are TGTACCAGCAGTGAAGCGTCGAAAGCGGTGGGAGCGGAACACTTT.

The V gene is TRBV12-3 or TRBV12-4, the J gene TRBJ2-2; the D is unclear. CDR3 size: 12 residues. Trimming shortened V by 6 bases and J by 5 bases, and 7 bases separated the two germline ends. The CDR3 is CASRLYTGELFF. Written as DNA, the CDR3 is TGTGCCAGCAGGCTCTATACCGGGGAGCTGTTTTTT.

This clone was observed a single time. The rearrangement joins TRBV4-1 to TRBJ2-2, with 13 bases lining up with TRBD2. Trimming cost V 4 bases and J 4 bases; bases outside gene matches: 6. This CDR3 has 17 residues. Germline CDR1 reads MGHRA; CDR2 reads YSYEKL. CDR3 in amino acids: CASSPGLAGVITGELFF. The DNA for the CDR3 is TGCGCCAGCAGCCCTGGACTAGCGGGGGTAATCACCGGGGAGCTGTTTTTT.

This sequence joins TRBV19 and TRBJ2-1; the match to TRBD2 covers 8 bases. V shed 6 bases and J 8 bases; nucleotides not matched to a gene: 12. The CDR3 has 15 residues. Per germline, CDR1 LNHDA and CDR2 SQIVND (reference sequence). Here the CDR3 reads CASSARGGGIYEQFF. The DNA of the CDR3 is TGTGCCAGTAGCGCTAGGGGCGGGGGGATTTATGAGCAGTTCTTC. The whole variable domain, remainder taken from reference TRBV19 and TRBJ2-1, is DGGITQSPKYLFRKEGQNVTLSCEQNLNHDAMYWYRQDPGQGLRLIYYSQIVNDFQKGDIAEGYSVSREKKESFPLTVTSAQKNPTAFYLCASSARGGGIYEQFFGPGTRLTVL.

This chain joins TRBV19 and TRBJ1-5; D is perhaps TRBD1 (6 bases). The length of the CDR3 is 16 residues. The V gene's germline CDR1 is LNHDA and CDR2 SQIVND (reference sequence). With 7 bases removed from V and 2 bases from J, the gap between germline ends came to 18 bases. The CDR3 nucleotides are TGTGCCAGTAAAAGAGTACAGGGTAGGGGCAATCAGCCCCAGCATTTT. Translated, it gives CASKRVQGRGNQPQHF.

The chain recombines TRBV28 with TRBJ2-3; D remains ambiguous. Trimming shortened V by 9 bases and J by 2 bases, and 27 bases separated the two germline ends. The CDR3 runs 18 residues. Germline assignment: CDR1 MDHEN and CDR2 SYDVKM. The CDR3 nucleotides read TGTGCCAGTAATGACCGTTATACAGATACCGGCCCCACAGATACGCAGTATTTT. As protein: CASNDRYTDTGPTDTQYF.

The rearrangement links TRBV5-1 to TRBJ2-7; D remains unclear. Trimming stripped 0 bases from V and 0 bases from J, with 16 bases between. The germline gives CDR1 SGHRS, CDR2 YFSETQ. This CDR3 comprises 17 residues. This chain's CDR3 is CASSLAIKATPSYEQYF. The CDR3 DNA follows: TGCGCCAGCAGCTTGGCGATCAAGGCGACACCCTCCTACGAGCAGTACTTC.

The V gene is TRBV2, the J gene TRBJ2-1; the match to TRBD2 covers 13 bases. V dropped 6 bases and J dropped 8; count of bases not matched to a gene: 7. The germline gives CDR1 SNHLY, CDR2 FYNNEI. The CDR3 sequence is 15 residues long. CDR3 sequence (DNA): TGTGCCAGCAGGGCTGGGACTAGCGGGACGGATGAGCAGTTCTTC. Amino acids: CASRAGTSGTDEQFF.

This sequence joins TRBV6-5 and TRBJ2-7; D may be TRBD1 (5 bases). CDR1 and CDR2 (germline): MNHEY, SVGAGI. The V and J ends lost 0 bases and 0 bases respectively, with 9 bases between them. This CDR3 spans 15 amino acids. CDR3 protein: CASSYSAGLSYEQYF. In DNA, the CDR3 is TGTGCCAGCAGTTACTCGGCAGGGCTCTCCTACGAGCAGTACTTC.

This chain joins TRBV7-9 and TRBJ2-3; 7 nucleotides match TRBD1. The CDR3 sequence is 16 residues long. The germline CDR1 and CDR2 sequences are SEHNR and FQNEAQ (reference sequence). V lost 1 base, J lost 0 bases, and 4 bases stayed unmatched. CDR3 DNA sequence: TGTGCCAGCAGCTTAGGTGACAGGGCTAGCACAGATACGCAGTATTTT. Translating it yields CASSLGDRASTDTQYF.

The chain has TRBV3-1 (or the pseudogene TRBV3-2) and TRBJ2-5; 8 positions match TRBD1. Germline V CDR1 and CDR2: LGHDT, YNNKEL (reference sequence). The CDR3 is 14 residues long. V was clipped by 6 bases and J by 5 bases; unmatched bases: 8. This CDR3 is CASRLSGGGETQYF. The CDR3 DNA follows: TGTGCCAGCAGGCTTTCAGGGGGCGGGGAGACCCAGTACTTC.

The chain links TRBV12-3 or TRBV12-4 to TRBJ2-7, with D possibly matching TRBD1 (6 bases). The V and J ends lost 3 bases and 6 bases respectively, with 12 bases between them. CDR3 length: 13 residues. The CDR3 spells CASSFSTGFEQYF. CDR3 DNA sequence: TGTGCCAGCAGTTTTTCCACAGGGTTCGAGCAGTACTTC.

V and J are TRBV4-1 and TRBJ1-4, with D unclear. V dropped 0 bases and J dropped 5 bases, with 13 bases sitting between them. The CDR3 length is 16 residues. Germline V lookup: CDR1 MGHRA, CDR2 YSYEKL. CDR3 coding DNA: TGCGCCAGCAGCCAAGACCAGGCATTCACGAATGAAAAACTGTTTTTT. Protein product: CASSQDQAFTNEKLFF.

J is TRBJ1-4 and V is TRBV6-1; maybe TRBD1 (5 bases). V was pared by 3 bases and J by 7 bases, with 9 bases between. The CDR3 extends over 13 amino acids. Germline assignment: CDR1 MNHNS and CDR2 SASEGT. CDR3 nucleotide sequence: TGTGCCAGCAGTGATCAGGGTCTTGAAAAACTGTTTTTT. Translation: CASSDQGLEKLFF.

The rearrangement joins TRBV6-5 to TRBJ2-7; the D gene is possibly TRBD2 (6 bases). V shed 4 bases and J shed 3 bases, with 13 bases lying between them. There are 14 residues in the CDR3. Germline V gene sequence: CDR1 MNHEY, CDR2 SVGAGI. The CDR3 nucleotides are TGTGCCAGCAGTTGGGGGGAGACCGGCTACGAGCAGTACTTC. Its translation: CASSWGETGYEQYF.

This chain uses TRBV2 with TRBJ1-5; D ambiguous. The V gene lost 3 bases and the J gene lost 10 bases, with 16 bases spanning the gap. The germline V gene encodes CDR1 SNHLY and CDR2 FYNNEI. This CDR3 is 14 amino acids long. The CDR3 DNA is TGTGCCAGCAGTGAGGATCGGGGTTTCGGACCCCAGCATTTT. Translation gives CASSEDRGFGPQHF.

The CDR3 region is CASSPRTGGHEQYF. CDR3 coding DNA: TGTGCCAGCAGCCCCAGGACAGGGGGCCACGAGCAGTACTTC. The chain has TRBV9 and TRBJ2-7; 11 bases line up with TRBD1. Germline trimming cut 4 bases from V and 5 bases from J; bases unmatched to any gene: 5. Germline V gene data show CDR1 as SGDLS and CDR2 as YYNGEE. The CDR3 extends over 14 amino acids.

This chain joins TRBV4-1 and TRBJ2-3, with 10 positions matching TRBD1. V was clipped by 3 bases and J by 1 base; unmatched bases: 4. Per the germline V gene, CDR1 is MGHRA and CDR2 is YSYEKL. The CDR3 is 16 residues long. CDR3 in amino acids: CASSQWTGGRTDTQYF. DNA for the CDR3: TGCGCCAGCAGCCAGTGGACAGGGGGTCGCACAGATACGCAGTATTTT.

This chain uses TRBV4-2 with TRBJ1-2; TRBD1 matches 8 bases. After removal of 1 base from V and 2 bases from J, the junction contained 0 bases not matched to a gene. CDR1 and CDR2 (germline): LGHNA, YNFKEQ. This CDR3 is 14 amino acids long. The DNA for the CDR3 is TGTGCCAGCAGCCAAGGGGACAGGAACTATGGCTACACCTTC. Protein product: CASSQGDRNYGYTF.

This chain uses TRBV14 with TRBJ1-2; D gene ambiguous. V was trimmed by 3 bases and J by 0 bases, leaving 8 bases between them. The germline CDR1 and CDR2 sequences are SGHDN and FVKESK. This CDR3 region has 14 residues. CDR3 residues: CASSHVGANYGYTF. DNA of the CDR3: TGTGCCAGCAGCCACGTAGGAGCTAACTATGGCTACACCTTC.

CDR3 sequence reads: CASAGQGDGYTF. CDR3 bases: TGCGCCAGCGCGGGACAGGGAGATGGCTACACCTTC. The rearrangement links TRBV10-1 to TRBJ1-2; TRBD1 aligns across 9 bases. J lost 6 bases, V lost 8 bases, and 4 bases had no gene match. The CDR3 is made up of 12 amino acids. Germline V lookup: CDR1 WNHNN, CDR2 SYGVQD (reference sequence).

V and J are TRBV14 and TRBJ2-5, with 7 bases matching TRBD1. This CDR3 comprises 13 residues. Unmatched junction bases numbered 5, after V lost 3 bases and J lost 7 bases. The V gene's germline CDR1 is SGHDN and CDR2 FVKESK. CDR3 sequence (DNA): TGTGCCAGCAGCCATGGGACAGTCGGGACCCAGTACTTC. It yields the protein CASSHGTVGTQYF.

The chain couples TRBV4-1 to TRBJ1-1, with D hard to call. The CDR3 contains 12 residues. Germline V CDR1 and CDR2: MGHRA, YSYEKL. Trimming stripped 1 base from V and 3 bases from J, with 3 bases between. CDR3 sequence: CASSQADTEAFF. In DNA form, the CDR3 reads TGCGCCAGCAGCCAAGCCGACACTGAAGCTTTCTTT.

This chain links TRBV4-2 with TRBJ2-1; TRBD2 matches 12 bases. This CDR3 is 15 amino acids long. Germline V CDR1 and CDR2: LGHNA, YNFKEQ. With V trimmed by 3 bases and J by 6 bases, 3 bases remained unmatched. The CDR3 nucleotides are TGTGCCAGCAGCCACACTAGCGGGGGGCCCAATGAGCAGTTCTTC. Its protein is CASSHTSGGPNEQFF.

This clone was counted once. The V call is TRBV10-1, the J call TRBJ2-7; 8 bases fit TRBD1. The germline CDR1 and CDR2 sequences are WNHNN and SYGVQD (reference sequence). The CDR3 is 15 residues long. The V and J ends lost 5 bases and 0 bases, in that order; junction bases with no gene match: 6. The CDR3 DNA reads TGCGCCAGCAGTAGGACAGGGACCACCTCCTACGAGCAGTACTTC. Translating gives CASSRTGTTSYEQYF.

The chain links TRBV6-2 or TRBV6-3 to TRBJ2-1; D is unresolved. V lost 6 bases, J lost 3 bases, and 6 bases lay in between. Looked up from germline, CDR1 is MNHEY and CDR2 is SVGEGT. CDR3 length equals 12 residues. The CDR3 nucleotides read TGTGCCAGCAGCTCAGTCTACAATGAGCAGTTCTTC. It encodes CASSSVYNEQFF.

The chain couples TRBV25-1 to TRBJ1-6; tentative D call: TRBD1 (6 bases). From germline, CDR1 is MGHDK and CDR2 SYGVNS. The CDR3 covers 13 residues. V lost 2 bases and J 10 bases, leaving 9 bases between the germline ends. CDR3 region: CASSEVRGSPLHF. CDR3 bases: TGTGCCAGCAGTGAAGTTAGGGGGTCACCCCTCCACTTT.